The entry that follows covers one T cell receptor beta chain sequence. Antigen specificity is unknown. The sample comes from a study of T cell repertoires in cytomegalovirus infection. V lost 3 bases to trimming and J lost 5 bases, with 22 bases between them. Germline CDR1 is DFQATT and CDR2 is SNEGSKA (reference sequence). The CDR3 covers 16 residues. TCRdb used MiXCR to reprocess the reads, holding one entry per CDR3 protein. The sample contains approximately 220,000 distinct CDR3 sequences, 35% to 40% of which appear only once. The TCR comes from a human donor in good health (CMV status not recorded). Some clones in this sample may be carry-over from other donors' samples. The rearrangement uses TRBV20-1 and TRBJ2-5, with a possible D match to TRBD2 (6 bases). Specimen: CD8+ T cells from cultured PBMCs, collected from culture after CMV antigen stimulation. CDR3 nucleotides: TGCAGTGCTAGCGGGAGAGAGACAGCCTGGGGCGAGACCCAGTACTTC. Amino acid sequence: CSASGRETAWGETQYF.